This TCR beta chain appears in the sequencing data of a study of T-cell memory formation after mild COVID-19. Study findings and constraints: Later expanders leaned CD4+, whereas clones that contracted between day 15 and 85 were balanced CD4/CD8.

Employing constant-segment primers, 5'RACE generated TCR alpha and TCR beta cDNA libraries bearing sample barcodes and UMIs. TCRdb recomputed calls from the 5' RACE reads with MiXCR, one row per CDR3 protein. The sample shows under 300,000 distinct CDR3 sequences, over 8.5% of them seen only once. The J segment lost 1 base and the V segment lost 0 bases, leaving 3 bases of the junction unmatched. The CDR3 length is 16 residues. Germline V gene sequence: CDR1 LNHNV, CDR2 YYDKDF (reference sequence). This clonotype was seen more than once but under ten times. Its antigen is not known. The genes are TRBV15 and TRBJ2-3; TRBD2 matches 8 bases. The receptor was isolated from a man between 18 and 29 years old who had mild COVID-19 (a few samples of this study predate the infection). Cell type and time point are not known. Sequenced sample: PBMCs or a T cell subset sorted from them (not recorded which). The CDR3 DNA sequence: TGTGCCACCAGCAGAGATAGGCGGGGGGGCACAGATACGCAGTATTTT. It specifies CATSRDRRGGTDTQYF.